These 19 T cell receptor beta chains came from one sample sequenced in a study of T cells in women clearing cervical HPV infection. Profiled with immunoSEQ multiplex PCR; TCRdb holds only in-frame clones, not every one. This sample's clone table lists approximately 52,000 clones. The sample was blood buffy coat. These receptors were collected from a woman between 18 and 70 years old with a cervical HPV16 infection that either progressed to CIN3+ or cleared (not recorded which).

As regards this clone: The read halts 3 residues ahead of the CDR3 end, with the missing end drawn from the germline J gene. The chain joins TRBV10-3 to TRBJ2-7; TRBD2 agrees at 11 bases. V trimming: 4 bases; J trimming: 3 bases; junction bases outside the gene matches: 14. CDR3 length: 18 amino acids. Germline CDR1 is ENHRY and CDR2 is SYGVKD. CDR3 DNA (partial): TGTGCCATCAGTGGGGATCTAGCGGGGGGCGCCCCAAACTACGAG. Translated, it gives CAISGDLAGGAPNYE. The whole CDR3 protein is CAISGDLAGGAPNYEQYF.

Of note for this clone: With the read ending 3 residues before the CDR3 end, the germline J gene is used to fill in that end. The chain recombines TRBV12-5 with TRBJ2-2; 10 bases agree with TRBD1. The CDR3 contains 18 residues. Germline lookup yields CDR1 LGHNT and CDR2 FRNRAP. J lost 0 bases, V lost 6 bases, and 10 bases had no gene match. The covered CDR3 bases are TGTGCTAGTGGCCAATTTCCCGGGACAGGGGCGAACACCGGGGAG. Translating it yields CASGQFPGTGANTGE. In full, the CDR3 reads CASGQFPGTGANTGELFF. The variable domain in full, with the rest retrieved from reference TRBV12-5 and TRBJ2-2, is DARVTQTPRHKVTEMGQEVTMRCQPILGHNTVFWYRQTMMQGLELLAYFRNRAPLDDSGMPKDRFSAEMPDATLATLKIQPSEPRDSAVYFCASGQFPGTGANTGELFFGEGSRLTVL.

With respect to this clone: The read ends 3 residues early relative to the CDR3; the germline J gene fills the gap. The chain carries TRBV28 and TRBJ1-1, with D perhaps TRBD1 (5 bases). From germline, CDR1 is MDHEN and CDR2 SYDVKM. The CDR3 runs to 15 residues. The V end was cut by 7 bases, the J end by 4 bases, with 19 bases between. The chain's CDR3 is CASTHQGEGSTEAFF. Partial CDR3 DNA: TGTGCCAGCACCCATCAGGGAGAGGGGAGCACTGAA.

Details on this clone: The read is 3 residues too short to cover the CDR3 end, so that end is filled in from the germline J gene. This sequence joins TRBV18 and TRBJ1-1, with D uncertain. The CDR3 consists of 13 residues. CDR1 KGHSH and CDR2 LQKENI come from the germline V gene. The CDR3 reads CASSPQRAAEAFF. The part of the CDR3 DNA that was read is TGTGCCAGCTCACCACAAAGGGCAGCCGAA.

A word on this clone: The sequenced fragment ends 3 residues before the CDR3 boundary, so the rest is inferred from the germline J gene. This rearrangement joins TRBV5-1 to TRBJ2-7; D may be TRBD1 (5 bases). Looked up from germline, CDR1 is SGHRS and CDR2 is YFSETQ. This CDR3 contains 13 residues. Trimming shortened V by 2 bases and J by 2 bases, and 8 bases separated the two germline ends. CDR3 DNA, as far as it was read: TGCGCCAGCAGCTTAGACAGCACCTACGAG. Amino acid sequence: CASSLDSTYE. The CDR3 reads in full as CASSLDSTYEQYF.

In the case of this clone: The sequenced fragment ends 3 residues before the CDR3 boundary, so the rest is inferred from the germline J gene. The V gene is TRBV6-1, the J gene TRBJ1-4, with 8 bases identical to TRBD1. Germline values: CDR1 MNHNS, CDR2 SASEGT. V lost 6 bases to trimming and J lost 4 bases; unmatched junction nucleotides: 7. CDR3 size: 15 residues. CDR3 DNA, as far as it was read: TGTGCCAGCAGGGAATGGACAGGGAATAATGAAAAA. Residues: CASREWTGNNEK. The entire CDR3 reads CASREWTGNNEKLFF.

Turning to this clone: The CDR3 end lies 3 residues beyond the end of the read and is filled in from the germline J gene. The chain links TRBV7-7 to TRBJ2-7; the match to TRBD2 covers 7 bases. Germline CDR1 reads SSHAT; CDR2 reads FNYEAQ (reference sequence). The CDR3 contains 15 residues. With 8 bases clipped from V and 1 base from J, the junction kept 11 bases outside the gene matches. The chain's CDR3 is CASRAGVVRSYEQYF. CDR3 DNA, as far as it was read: TGTGCCAGCCGGGCGGGGGTGGTCAGATCCTACGAG.

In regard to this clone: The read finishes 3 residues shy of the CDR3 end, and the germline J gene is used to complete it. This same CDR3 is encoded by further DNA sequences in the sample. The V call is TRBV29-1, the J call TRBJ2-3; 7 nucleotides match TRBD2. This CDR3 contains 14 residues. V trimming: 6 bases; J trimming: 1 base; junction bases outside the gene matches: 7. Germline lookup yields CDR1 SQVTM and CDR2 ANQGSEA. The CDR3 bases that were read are TGCAGCGTCCCACCCAGCGGGGGCACAGATACG. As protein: CSVPPSGGTDT. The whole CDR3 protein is CSVPPSGGTDTQYF.

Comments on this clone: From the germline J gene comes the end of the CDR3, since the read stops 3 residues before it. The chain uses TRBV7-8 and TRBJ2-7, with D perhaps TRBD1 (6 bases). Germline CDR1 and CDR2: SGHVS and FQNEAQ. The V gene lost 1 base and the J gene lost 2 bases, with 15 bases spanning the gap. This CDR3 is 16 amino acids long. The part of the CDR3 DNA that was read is TGTGCCAGCAGCTTAGGTCGGGTTACAGGGCCCTACGAG. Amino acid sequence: CASSLGRVTGPYE. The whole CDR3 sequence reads CASSLGRVTGPYEQYF. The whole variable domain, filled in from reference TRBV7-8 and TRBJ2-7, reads GAGVSQSPRYKVAKRGQDVALRCDPISGHVSLFWYQQALGQGPEFLTYFQNEAQLDKSGLPSDRFFAERPEGSVSTLKIQRTQQEDSAVYLCASSLGRVTGPYEQYFGPGTRLTVT.

Incomplete CDR3 DNA: TGTGCCATCAGTGAGTGGGACAGGCCACCAAGAAACGAG. Residues: CAISEWDRPPRNE. The full CDR3 reads CAISEWDRPPRNEQYF. The chain employs TRBV10-3 and TRBJ2-7; 8 nucleotides line up with TRBD1. Read sequence stops 3 residues before the CDR3 end, and the germline J gene provides the missing end. The V gene end was trimmed by 1 base and the J gene end by 5 bases; junction bases not matched to a gene: 10. Per the germline V gene, CDR1 is ENHRY and CDR2 is SYGVKD. The CDR3 loop spans 16 amino acids.

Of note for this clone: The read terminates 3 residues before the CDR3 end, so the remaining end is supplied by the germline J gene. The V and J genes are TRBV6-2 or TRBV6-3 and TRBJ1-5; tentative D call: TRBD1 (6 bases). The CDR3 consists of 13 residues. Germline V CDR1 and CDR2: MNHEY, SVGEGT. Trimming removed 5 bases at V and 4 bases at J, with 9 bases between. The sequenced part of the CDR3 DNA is TGTGCCAGCAGTGATACAGGGAATCAGCCC. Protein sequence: CASSDTGNQP. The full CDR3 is CASSDTGNQPQHF.

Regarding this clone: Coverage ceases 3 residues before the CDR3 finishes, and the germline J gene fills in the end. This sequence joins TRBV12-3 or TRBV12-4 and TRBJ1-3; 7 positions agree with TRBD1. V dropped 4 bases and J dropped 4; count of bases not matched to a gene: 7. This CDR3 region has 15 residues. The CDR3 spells CASSYTTGVGNTIYF. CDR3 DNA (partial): TGTGCCAGCAGTTACACAACAGGGGTGGGAAACACC.

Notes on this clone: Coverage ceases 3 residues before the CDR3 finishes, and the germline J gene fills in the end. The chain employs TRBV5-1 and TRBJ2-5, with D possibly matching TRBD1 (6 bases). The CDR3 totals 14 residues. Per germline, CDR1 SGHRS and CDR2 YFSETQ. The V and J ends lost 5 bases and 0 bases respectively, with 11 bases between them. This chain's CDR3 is CASRSDRYQETQYF. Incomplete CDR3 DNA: TGCGCCAGCAGGTCCGACAGGTACCAAGAGACC.

CDR3 sequence: CSAELSLAEPYNEQFF. The DNA read from the CDR3 is TGCAGTGCTGAACTCTCTCTAGCGGAGCCCTACAATGAG. The chain links TRBV20-1 to TRBJ2-1; 7 bases are shared with TRBD2. The CDR3 is cut off 3 residues early in the read; its end comes from the germline J gene. V was clipped by 5 bases and J by 2 bases; unmatched bases: 12. CDR3 length: 16 residues. The germline V gene has CDR1 DFQATT and CDR2 SNEGSKA (reference sequence).

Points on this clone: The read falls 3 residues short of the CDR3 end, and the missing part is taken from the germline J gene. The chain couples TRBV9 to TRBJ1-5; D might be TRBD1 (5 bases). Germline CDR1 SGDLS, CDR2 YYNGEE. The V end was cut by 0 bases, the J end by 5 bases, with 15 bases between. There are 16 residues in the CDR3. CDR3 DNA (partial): TGTGCCAGCAGCGTAGCTTTGGCAGGGTGGGATCAGCCC. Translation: CASSVALAGWDQP. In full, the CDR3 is CASSVALAGWDQPQHF.

Here the CDR3 reads CASSPEWRGGNYGYTF. CDR3 DNA, as far as it was read: TGTGCCAGTAGCCCCGAGTGGAGGGGAGGGAACTATGGC. The rearrangement joins TRBV19 to TRBJ1-2, with D tentatively TRBD1 (5 bases). The CDR3 end falls 3 residues outside the read, so it is completed with the germline J gene. Germline V lookup: CDR1 LNHDA, CDR2 SQIVND (reference sequence). The CDR3 runs to 16 residues. V lost 6 bases, J lost 2 bases, and 19 bases lay in between.

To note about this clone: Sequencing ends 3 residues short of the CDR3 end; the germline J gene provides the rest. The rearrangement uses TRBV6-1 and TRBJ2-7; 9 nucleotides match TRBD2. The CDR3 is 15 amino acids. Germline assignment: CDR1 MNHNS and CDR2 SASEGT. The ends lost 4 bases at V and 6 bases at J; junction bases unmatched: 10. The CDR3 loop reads CASSASKAGGTEQYF. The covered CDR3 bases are TGTGCCAGCAGTGCTTCTAAAGCGGGAGGCACCGAG.

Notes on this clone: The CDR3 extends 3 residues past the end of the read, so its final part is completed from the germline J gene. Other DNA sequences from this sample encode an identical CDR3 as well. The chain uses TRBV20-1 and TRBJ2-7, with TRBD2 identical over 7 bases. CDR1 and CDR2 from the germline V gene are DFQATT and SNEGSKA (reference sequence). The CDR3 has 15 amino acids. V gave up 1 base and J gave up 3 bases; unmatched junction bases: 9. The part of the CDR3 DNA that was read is TGCAGTGCTAGAGGCCTCCTAGCGGAGTTCTACGAG. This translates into CSARGLLAEFYE. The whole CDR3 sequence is CSARGLLAEFYEQYF.

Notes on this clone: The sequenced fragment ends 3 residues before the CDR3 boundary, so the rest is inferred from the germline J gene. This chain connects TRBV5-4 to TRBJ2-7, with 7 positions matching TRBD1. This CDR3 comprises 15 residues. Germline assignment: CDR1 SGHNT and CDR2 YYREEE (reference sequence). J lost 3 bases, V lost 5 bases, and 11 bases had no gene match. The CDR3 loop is CASRVWGTEYYEQYF. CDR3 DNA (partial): TGTGCCAGCAGGGTTTGGGGGACAGAATACTACGAG.